The clone carrying this T cell receptor (beta chain) appeared a few times. This record comes from a study of CD8 T cells in ankylosing spondylitis. V lost 3 bases to trimming and J lost 4 bases, with 15 bases between them. The germline gives CDR1 DFQATT, CDR2 SNEGSKA (reference sequence). The CDR3 consists of 14 residues. 5'-RACE, quantitative and with molecular barcodes, yielded the TCR beta libraries. MiXCR, applied by TCRdb to the 5' RACE reads, yields one record per CDR3 protein. This sample has under 150,000 distinct CDR3 sequences, with 8% to 9% found just once. This receptor was taken from a male donor with ankylosing spondylitis. The V gene is TRBV20-1, the J gene TRBJ1-1, with a tentative D call TRBD1 (5 bases). The sample was synovial fluid, either unsorted or a sorted T cell fraction (not recorded which). The CDR3 loop is CSASNRPRGTEAFF. Written as DNA, the CDR3 is TGCAGTGCTAGCAACAGGCCCCGAGGCACTGAAGCTTTCTTT.